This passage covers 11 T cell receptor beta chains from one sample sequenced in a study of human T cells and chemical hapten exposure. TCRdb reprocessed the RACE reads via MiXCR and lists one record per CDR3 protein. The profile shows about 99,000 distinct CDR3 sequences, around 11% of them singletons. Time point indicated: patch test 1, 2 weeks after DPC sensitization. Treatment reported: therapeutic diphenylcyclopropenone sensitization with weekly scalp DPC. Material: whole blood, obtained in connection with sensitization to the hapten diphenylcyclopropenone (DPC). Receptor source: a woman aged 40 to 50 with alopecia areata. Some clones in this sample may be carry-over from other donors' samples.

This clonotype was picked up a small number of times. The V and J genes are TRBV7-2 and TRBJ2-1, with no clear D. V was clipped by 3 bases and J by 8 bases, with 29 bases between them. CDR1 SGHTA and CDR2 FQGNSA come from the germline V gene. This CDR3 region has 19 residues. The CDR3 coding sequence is TGTGCCAGCAGCTTCCCGGAGCCACTCCCGGGCCCGGTGAACGATGAGCAGTTCTTC. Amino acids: CASSFPEPLPGPVNDEQFF.

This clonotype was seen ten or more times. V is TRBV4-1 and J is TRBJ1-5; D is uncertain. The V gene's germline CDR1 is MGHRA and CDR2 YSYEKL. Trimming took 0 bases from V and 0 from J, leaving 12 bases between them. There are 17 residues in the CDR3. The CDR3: CASSQEVRANSNQPQHF. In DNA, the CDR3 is TGCGCCAGCAGCCAAGAAGTTAGGGCTAATAGCAATCAGCCCCAGCATTTT.

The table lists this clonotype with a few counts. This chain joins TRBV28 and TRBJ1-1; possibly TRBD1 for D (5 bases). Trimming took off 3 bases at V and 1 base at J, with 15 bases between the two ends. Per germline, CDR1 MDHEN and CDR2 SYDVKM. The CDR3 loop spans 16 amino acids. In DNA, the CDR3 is TGTGCCAGCAGTTTTCGGTCCTGGAGGGGGAACACTGAAGCTTTCTTT. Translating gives CASSFRSWRGNTEAFF.

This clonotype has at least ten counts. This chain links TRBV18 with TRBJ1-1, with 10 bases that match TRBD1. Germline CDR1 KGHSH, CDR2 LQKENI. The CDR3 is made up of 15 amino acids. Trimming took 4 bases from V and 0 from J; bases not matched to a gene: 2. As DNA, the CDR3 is TGTGCCAGCTCACAGGGGACAGGGGTGAACACTGAAGCTTTCTTT. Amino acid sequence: CASSQGTGVNTEAFF.

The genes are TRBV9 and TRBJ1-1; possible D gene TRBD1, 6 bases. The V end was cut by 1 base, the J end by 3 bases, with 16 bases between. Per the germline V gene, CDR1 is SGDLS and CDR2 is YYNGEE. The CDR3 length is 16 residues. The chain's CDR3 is CASSVPPLQGHTEAFF. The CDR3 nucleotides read TGTGCCAGCAGCGTACCCCCTCTACAGGGACACACTGAAGCTTTCTTT.

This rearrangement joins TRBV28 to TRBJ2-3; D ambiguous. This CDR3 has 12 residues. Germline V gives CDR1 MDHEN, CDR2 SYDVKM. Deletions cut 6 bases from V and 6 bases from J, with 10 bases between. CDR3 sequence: CASSLTPDTQYF. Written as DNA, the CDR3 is TGTGCCAGCAGCCTGACGCCTGATACGCAGTATTTT.

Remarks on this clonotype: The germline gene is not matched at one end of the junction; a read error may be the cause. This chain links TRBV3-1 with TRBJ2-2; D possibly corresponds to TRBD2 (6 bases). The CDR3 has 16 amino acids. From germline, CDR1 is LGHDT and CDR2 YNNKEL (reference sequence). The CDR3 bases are TGTGCCAGCACCAGTATTAGCGGCGCGAACACCGGGGAGCCGTTTTTT. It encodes CASTSISGANTGEPFF.

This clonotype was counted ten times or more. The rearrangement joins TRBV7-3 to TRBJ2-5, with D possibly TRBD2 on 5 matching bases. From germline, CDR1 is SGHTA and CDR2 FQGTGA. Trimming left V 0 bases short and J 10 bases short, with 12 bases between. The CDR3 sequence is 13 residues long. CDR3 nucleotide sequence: TGTGCCAGCAGCTTAACTACGGGGAGTAGCCAGTACTTC. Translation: CASSLTTGSSQYF. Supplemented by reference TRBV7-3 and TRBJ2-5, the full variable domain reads GAGVSQTPSNKVTEKGKYVELRCDPISGHTALYWYRQSLGQGPEFLIYFQGTGAADDSGLPNDRFFAVRPEGSVSTLKIQRTERGDSAVYLCASSLTTGSSQYFGPGTRLLVL.

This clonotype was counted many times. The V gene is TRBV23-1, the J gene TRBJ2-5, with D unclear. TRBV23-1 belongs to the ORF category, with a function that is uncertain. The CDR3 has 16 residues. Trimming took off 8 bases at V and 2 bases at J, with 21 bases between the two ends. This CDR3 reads CASRRSGPIAQETQYF. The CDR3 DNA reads TGCGCCAGCCGGCGGTCGGGCCCTATTGCACAAGAGACCCAGTACTTC.

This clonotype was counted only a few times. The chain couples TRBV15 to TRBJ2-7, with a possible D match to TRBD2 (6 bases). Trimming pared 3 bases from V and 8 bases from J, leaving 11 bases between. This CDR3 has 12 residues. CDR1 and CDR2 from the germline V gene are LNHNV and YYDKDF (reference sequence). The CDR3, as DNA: TGTGCCACCAGCAGGGCTGCGGGACAGCAGTACTTC. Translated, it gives CATSRAAGQQYF.

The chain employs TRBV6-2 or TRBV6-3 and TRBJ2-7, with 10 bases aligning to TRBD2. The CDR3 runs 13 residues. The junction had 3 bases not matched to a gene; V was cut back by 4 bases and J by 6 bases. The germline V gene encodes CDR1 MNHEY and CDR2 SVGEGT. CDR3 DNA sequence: TGTGCCAGCAGTTTGGGACTAGCGTCCGAGCAGTACTTC. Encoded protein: CASSLGLASEQYF.